These T cell receptor beta chains were read from a single sample in a study of blood T cell repertoires in COVID-19. Profiled with immunoSEQ multiplex PCR; TCRdb holds only in-frame clones, not every one. The top ten clones hold over 2% of a sample with some 96,000 clones, approximately 89% of them seen once. The sequenced material came from peripheral blood. These receptor sequences come from a man aged 50-60 years with active COVID-19. Each CDR3 is given without its conserved first and last residue. Fields, in order: J gene, D gene, V gene, clone size, CDR3 protein. The D gene is left open where the match is weak. Not every row has a clone size; where given, it reads once, few, many or a size class.

TRBJ1-4,.,TRBV4-1,.,ASGSTQSNEKLF
TRBJ1-1,.,TRBV30,.,AWRTTGGTEAF
TRBJ2-3,TRBD2,TRBV2,.,ASSARIAGTDTQY
TRBJ2-3,TRBD2,TRBV4-1,.,ASSLRGAGVSTDTQY
TRBJ2-1,TRBD2,TRBV28,.,ASSLGGSGRSEQF
TRBJ1-3,.,TRBV6-2/TRBV6-3,.,ASSYSLGRQPGNTIY
TRBJ1-6,.,TRBV19,.,ASNGRWNSPLH
TRBJ2-3,TRBD2,TRBV2,.,ASSKETSGRAGNTQY
TRBJ2-7,.,TRBV3-1/TRBV3-2,.,ASSQGPISDEQY
TRBJ2-3,.,TRBV29-1,.,SVGAPDTQY
TRBJ1-2,.,TRBV9,.,ASSVAQGSGYT
TRBJ1-1,.,TRBV7-2,.,ASSRGQMNTEAF
TRBJ2-2,.,TRBV7-3,.,ASSLLVSGGGELF
TRBJ2-3,TRBD1,TRBV28,.,ASTSGQDQYSDTQY
TRBJ2-2,.,TRBV6-5,.,ASSYSIRYTGELF
TRBJ1-2,TRBD1,TRBV6-5,few,ASSLSGGNRGYT
TRBJ2-7,TRBD1,TRBV6-5,.,ASSIQGASPYEQY
TRBJ2-3,.,TRBV7-9,.,ASSFGGSNTDTQY
TRBJ2-5,.,TRBV3-1/TRBV3-2,.,ASSEIETQY
TRBJ2-5,.,TRBV10-1,.,ASTGTPETQY
TRBJ2-1,.,TRBV9,.,ASSDTGAYNEQF
TRBJ2-1,TRBD2,TRBV5-1,once,ASSLEPSGRGHEQF
TRBJ2-3,TRBD2,TRBV9,.,ASSAGRGGVRSQY
TRBJ2-2,TRBD1,TRBV5-1,.,ASSLRQGEAGELF
TRBJ2-3,.,TRBV24-1,.,ATSEEGRGSYTQY
TRBJ2-2,.,TRBV7-9,once,ASSFQGTGELF
TRBJ2-3,.,TRBV5-1,.,ASTGEHTDTQY
TRBJ1-6,.,TRBV21-1,.,ASSKEAFSGDSPLH
TRBJ1-4,.,TRBV6-2/TRBV6-3,.,ASSYLRGGEKLF
TRBJ2-1,.,TRBV7-9,.,ASSFDRYPYNEQF
TRBJ2-1,TRBD2,TRBV6-5,.,ASSYNLGGGTNEQF
TRBJ1-1,TRBD1,TRBV2,.,ASSSGGPNTEAF
TRBJ1-3,.,TRBV14,few,ASSRHLSGNTIY
TRBJ2-1,TRBD2,TRBV29-1,.,SVGGTSGRARNEQF
TRBJ1-6,.,TRBV19,.,ASNQAVLNSPLH
TRBJ2-5,.,TRBV9,.,ASSALRGPQETQY
TRBJ2-1,.,TRBV9,.,ASSVGVTGDEQF
TRBJ2-4,.,TRBV2,.,ASSEGEVEIQY
TRBJ2-1,.,TRBV6-5,.,ASKYRGSSYNEQF
TRBJ2-1,.,TRBV5-8,.,ASSPYQGSSYNEQF
TRBJ2-3,.,TRBV24-1,.,ATRGRGAPDTQY
TRBJ2-2,.,TRBV9,.,ASSPQARMNTGELF
TRBJ2-4,TRBD2,TRBV10-3,few,AISDTSGRNLAKNIQY
TRBJ2-1,TRBD1,TRBV5-1,.,ASRPGQPNNEQF
TRBJ2-5,TRBD2,TRBV7-3,.,ASSLTGRGLASGETQY
TRBJ1-1,TRBD1,TRBV18,.,ASSQGTGYMNTEAF
TRBJ2-7,.,TRBV9,.,ASSVGQGLTEQY
TRBJ2-1,.,TRBV7-2,.,ASSLGSSYNEQF
TRBJ1-5,.,TRBV6-5,.,ASSSRGVHQPQH
TRBJ1-6,.,TRBV9,.,ASSVGLGVFEPLH
TRBJ1-1,.,TRBV18,once,ASSPRGSGANTEAF
TRBJ2-7,TRBD2,TRBV5-1,.,ASSPGGGDSYEQY